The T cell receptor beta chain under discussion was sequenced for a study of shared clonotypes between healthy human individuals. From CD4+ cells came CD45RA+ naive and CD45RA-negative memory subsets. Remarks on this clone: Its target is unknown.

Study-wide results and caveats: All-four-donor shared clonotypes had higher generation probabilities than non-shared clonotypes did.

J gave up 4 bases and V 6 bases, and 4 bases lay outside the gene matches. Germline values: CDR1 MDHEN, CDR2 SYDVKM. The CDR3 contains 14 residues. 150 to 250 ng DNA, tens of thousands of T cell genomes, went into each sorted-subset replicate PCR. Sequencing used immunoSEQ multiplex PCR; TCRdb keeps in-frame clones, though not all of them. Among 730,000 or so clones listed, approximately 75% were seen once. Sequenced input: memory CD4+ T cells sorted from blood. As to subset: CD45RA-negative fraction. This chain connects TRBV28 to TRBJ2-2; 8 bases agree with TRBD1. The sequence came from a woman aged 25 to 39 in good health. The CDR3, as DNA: TGTGCCAGCAGGAGGACAGGGTCCACCGGGGAGCTGTTTTTT. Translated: CASRRTGSTGELFF.